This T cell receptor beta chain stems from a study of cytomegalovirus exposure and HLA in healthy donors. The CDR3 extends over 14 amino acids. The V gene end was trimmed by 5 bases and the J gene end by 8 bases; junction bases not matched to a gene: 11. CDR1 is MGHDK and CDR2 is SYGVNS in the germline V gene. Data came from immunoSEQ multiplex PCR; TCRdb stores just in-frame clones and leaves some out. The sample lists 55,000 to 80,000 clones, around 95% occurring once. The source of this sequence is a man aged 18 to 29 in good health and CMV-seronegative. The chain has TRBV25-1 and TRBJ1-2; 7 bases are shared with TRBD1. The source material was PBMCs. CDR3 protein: CASSRPGQTEGYTF. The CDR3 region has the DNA TGTGCCAGCAGTCGACCGGGACAGACGGAAGGCTACACCTTC.